The text below deals with one T cell receptor beta chain. Methods used by the authors: It was from reference gene primer amplification that nucleated cell counts were estimated. Sequencing used immunoSEQ multiplex PCR; TCRdb keeps in-frame clones, though not all of them. That table is the source of V, J and clone size, and D and trimming were worked out from the DNA. The sample has approximately 290,000 clones; over 75% are singletons. The entry originates in a study of blood T cell repertoires in COVID-19. At the level of the study: The United States, Italy and Spain supplied acute and convalescent COVID-19 samples. The analysed material was cDNA or gDNA that came from T cells, B-cell-depleted T cells, or PBMCs.

The V end lost 5 bases, the J end lost 5 bases, and 12 bases lay between the germline ends. From germline, CDR1 is LGHDT and CDR2 YNNKEL (reference sequence). The CDR3 spans 14 residues. This chain connects TRBV3-1 (or the pseudogene TRBV3-2) to TRBJ1-4, with a weak D call TRBD1 (6 bases). This sequence originates from a woman aged 60-70 years with acute or convalescent COVID-19. The specimen was peripheral blood. CDR3 sequence: CASSSGTRNEKLFF. The DNA of the CDR3 is TGTGCCAGCAGCTCTGGGACAAGGAATGAAAAACTGTTTTTT.